This T cell receptor beta chain was obtained from a study of T cell responses to AZD1222 COVID-19 vaccine (dated by TCRdb to about 2021). The study in broad terms: AZD1222 recipients given second doses at about 4 weeks or at about 12 weeks were pooled, since spike-specific TCR depth and breadth were not found to differ between the two schedules. Enrollment into the trials was organized by age into subgroups of 18-55, 56-69 and 70-plus years, and those subgroups contained approximately 160, 26 and 62 TCR-sequenced participants, respectively. TCR sequencing covered fewer than 250 trial participants: 207 given two doses of AZD1222 and about 26 given two doses of MenACWY control vaccine. On the study overall, not on this receptor specifically: In the small 56-69-year group, the increase in depth fell short of significance, most likely because of low power. No day 14 peak-response samples were available, so repertoires were characterized only after the peak T cell response. Reportedly, almost half of the unique spike-specific TCRs recognized epitopes lying outside the regions that are mutated in the B.1.351 and B.1.1.7 variants. Spike-specific TCR breadth and depth rose significantly after two AZD1222 doses compared with day 0 and with MenACWY recipients. Participants were mostly white British, with more females than males. The authors suggested clonal diversity may have been underestimated. Only five to seven AZD1222 recipients were SARS-CoV-2 seropositive at baseline, limiting conclusions about previously exposed vaccinees. The vaccine-associated CD4 TCRs covered the entire spike protein, and the dominant responses fell in regions 160-218 and 743-854.

In light of the paper, this sample's time point label describes: baseline before first vaccination. Vaccinee samples came from UK trials COV001 and COV002, including a single-blind randomized controlled phase 2/3 trial of AZD1222 (ChAdOx1 nCoV-19) in healthy adults. For TCRbeta chain sequencing, PBMC samples were collected from trial participants at day 0 and at day 28 after the second dose. The CDR3 regions of human TCRbeta chains were analyzed by immunosequencing. Per the original workflow: TCRs in the repertoires were matched against a reference library of SARS-CoV-2-specific TCRs that had been generated with the MIRA antigen-specificity platform. Breadth meant the fraction of unique TCRs that were SARS-CoV-2-associated, whereas depth meant the fraction of total T cells that were SARS-CoV-2-associated. Using the MIRA data, each spike-specific TCR was mapped to the spike region that the TCR reacts to and placed in a CD4 or CD8 class. Log10-transformed breadth and depth values were compared by one-way ANOVA with Sidak's multiple comparisons tests. The immuneACCESS repertoire file appears here via TCRdb, limited to in-frame rearrangements. These files lack a portion of the clones; in checked studies, under half of the deficit traces to unresolved V genes, and the cause of the others is not known. V and J calls and clone size follow that table, whereas D and trimming were derived from the DNA. Within this sample are about 99,000 clones, with roughly 92% of them counted one time only. In total, the top ten clones hold 5% of the sample.

Reading from cysteine to phenylalanine, the CDR3 counts 17 amino acids. This entry keeps only the CDR3 DNA: 51 bases, framed from base 1. V loses 4 bases of germline sequence and J loses 4 bases, and the interval between the two ends is 23 bases. The CDR1 and CDR2 encoded by the germline V gene are SQVTM and ANQGSEA. On this clone itself: This clone's antigen is unknown. No base qualities exist here, and no much larger clone lies one base off it.

Sample: peripheral blood, taken on day 0 of AZD1222 vaccination. The receptor chain draws on TRBV29-1 and TRBJ2-1; TRBD2 is a weak D gene call, 6 bases matching. The source of this sequence is an adult in good health. For the CDR3, the sequence is CSVVGTARPLSYNEQFF. The sequenced DNA: TGCAGCGTTGTAGGGACTGCAAGACCACTAAGTTACAATGAGCAGTTCTTC.